This T cell receptor (beta chain) came from a study of T cells in localized non-small cell lung cancer. This clone has just one count. Its antigen is still unknown. The method was immunoSEQ multiplex PCR; TCRdb's version includes in-frame clones alone and lacks a portion of them. The table records about 40,000 clones, 75% to 90% of them present only once. This CDR3 contains 11 residues. Trimming removed 6 bases at V and 7 bases at J, with 12 bases between. Germline CDR1 is SQVTM and CDR2 is ANQGSEA. General study results and limits: Median detection of top 100 tumor clones in adjacent lung was around 60 clones. There was an association of higher blood T cell density with longer overall survival.

This clonotype originated in a woman aged 40-75 years with stage I lung adenocarcinoma. The rearrangement joins TRBV29-1 to TRBJ1-1; the D gene is possibly TRBD1 (5 bases). The source was peripheral blood, collected before any cancer treatment. CDR3 bases: TGCAGCGTACGGGGGGAGGGTGAAGCTTTCTTT. It yields the protein CSVRGEGEAFF.